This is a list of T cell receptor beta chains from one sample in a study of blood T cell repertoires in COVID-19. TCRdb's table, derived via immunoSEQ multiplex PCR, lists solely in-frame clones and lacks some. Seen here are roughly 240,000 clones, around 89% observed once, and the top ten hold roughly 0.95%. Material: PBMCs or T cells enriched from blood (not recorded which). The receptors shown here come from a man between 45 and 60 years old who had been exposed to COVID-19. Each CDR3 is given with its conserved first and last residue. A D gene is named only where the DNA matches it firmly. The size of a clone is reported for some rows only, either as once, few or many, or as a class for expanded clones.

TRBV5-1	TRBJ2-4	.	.	CASSLGSAKAKNIQYF	TGCGCCAGCAGCTTGGGTAGCGCGAAAGCCAAAAACATTCAGTACTTC
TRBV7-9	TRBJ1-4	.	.	CASSLWSEKLFF	TGTGCCAGCAGCTTATGGAGTGAAAAACTGTTTTTT
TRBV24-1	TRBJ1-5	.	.	CATSEGRETNQPQHF	TGTGCCACCAGTGAGGGCAGAGAAACTAATCAGCCCCAGCATTTT
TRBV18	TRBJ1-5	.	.	CASSPKSGGEQPQHF	TGTGCCAGCTCACCAAAGTCCGGGGGGGAACAGCCCCAGCATTTT
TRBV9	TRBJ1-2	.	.	CASSPPRGGDPYGYTF	TGTGCCAGCAGCCCCCCAAGGGGAGGGGACCCCTATGGCTACACCTTC
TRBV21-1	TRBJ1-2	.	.	CASRWTGCGYTF	TGTGCCAGCAGGTGGACAGGTTGCGGCTACACCTTC
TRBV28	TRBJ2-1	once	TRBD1	CASITGGSNEQFF	TGTGCCAGCATCACAGGGGGAAGCAATGAGCAGTTCTTC
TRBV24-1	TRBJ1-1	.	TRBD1	CATSGTGEAFF	TGTGCCACCAGCGGGACAGGAGAAGCTTTCTTT
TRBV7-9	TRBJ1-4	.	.	CASSLVGVGEKLFF	TGTGCCAGCAGCTTAGTAGGGGTCGGGGAAAAACTGTTTTTT
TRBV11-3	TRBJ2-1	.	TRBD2	CASSPPRGGTGNEQFF	TGTGCCAGCAGCCCCCCGCGCGGGGGGACGGGGAATGAGCAGTTCTTC
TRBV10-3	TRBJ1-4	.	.	CAISEGLNEKLFF	TGTGCCATCAGTGAGGGCCTTAATGAAAAACTGTTTTTT
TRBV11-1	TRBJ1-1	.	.	CASSAWGGDTEAFF	TGTGCCAGCAGCGCCTGGGGGGGAGACACTGAAGCTTTCTTT
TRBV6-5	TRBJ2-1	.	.	CASSRSRGFNEQFF	TGTGCCAGCAGTCGTTCCAGGGGATTCAATGAGCAGTTCTTC
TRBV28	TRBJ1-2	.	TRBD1	CASSMRRTGEDGYTF	TGTGCCAGCAGTATGAGAAGGACAGGGGAGGATGGCTACACCTTC
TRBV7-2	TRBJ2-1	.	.	CASSLAGGLDFLSSYNEQFF	TGTGCCAGCAGCTTAGCAGGCGGACTGGATTTTTTGAGCTCCTACAATGAGCAGTTCTTC
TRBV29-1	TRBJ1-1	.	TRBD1	CSVLGQGMNTEAFF	TGCAGCGTCCTCGGACAGGGGATGAACACTGAAGCTTTCTTT
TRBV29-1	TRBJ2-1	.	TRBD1	CSADRDRGYNEQFF	TGCAGCGCCGACCGGGACAGGGGCTACAATGAGCAGTTCTTC
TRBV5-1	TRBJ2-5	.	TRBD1	CASSQGDSQETQYF	TGCGCCAGCAGCCAGGGGGACAGCCAAGAGACCCAGTACTTC
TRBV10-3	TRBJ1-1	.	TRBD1	CAIKGQGSTEAFF	TGTGCCATCAAAGGACAGGGTAGTACTGAAGCTTTCTTT
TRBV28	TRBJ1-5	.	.	CASSLGRQGGHNQPQHF	TGTGCCAGCAGTTTGGGCCGGCAGGGAGGTCACAATCAGCCCCAGCATTTT
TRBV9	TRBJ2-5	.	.	CASSHGSGGPQETQYF	TGTGCCAGCAGCCACGGGTCGGGGGGCCCCCAAGAGACCCAGTACTTC
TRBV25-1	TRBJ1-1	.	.	CASGGHLPSTEAFF	TGTGCCAGCGGGGGACACCTTCCAAGCACTGAAGCTTTCTTT
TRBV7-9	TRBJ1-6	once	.	CASSLVLINSPLHF	TGTGCCAGCAGCTTAGTCCTAATAAATTCACCCCTCCACTTT
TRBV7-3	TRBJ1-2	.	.	CASSLTGDSYGYTF	TGTGCCAGCAGCTTAACCGGCGACAGCTATGGCTACACCTTC
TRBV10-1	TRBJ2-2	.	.	CASSAYHSGELFF	TGCGCCAGCAGTGCATATCACTCCGGGGAGCTGTTTTTT
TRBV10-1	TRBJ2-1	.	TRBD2	CASSEVQRGTYNEQFF	TGCGCCAGCAGTGAGGTGCAGCGGGGGACCTACAATGAGCAGTTCTTC
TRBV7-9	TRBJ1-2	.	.	CASSLGQYGYTF	TGTGCCAGCAGCTTAGGACAGTATGGCTACACCTTC
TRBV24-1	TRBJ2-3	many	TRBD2	CATSDSGREGDTQYF	TGTGCCACCAGTGATTCCGGACGGGAGGGTGATACGCAGTATTTT
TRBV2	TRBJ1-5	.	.	CASSVQINQPQHF	TGTGCCAGCAGTGTGCAGATTAATCAGCCCCAGCATTTT
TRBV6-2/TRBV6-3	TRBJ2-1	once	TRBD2	CASSYSLISLAGLYNEQFF	TGTGCCAGCAGTTACTCCCTAATCTCGCTAGCGGGCCTCTACAATGAGCAGTTCTTC
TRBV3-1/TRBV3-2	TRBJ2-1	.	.	CASSLRLQTYNEQFF	TGTGCCAGCAGCCTGCGGCTCCAGACTTACAATGAGCAGTTCTTC
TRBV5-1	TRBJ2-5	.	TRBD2	CASSLVAGVETQYF	TGCGCCAGCAGCTTGGTTGCGGGAGTGGAGACCCAGTACTTC
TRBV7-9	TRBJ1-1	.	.	CASSLDDGGAFF	TGTGCCAGCAGCTTAGATGATGGAGGGGCTTTCTTT
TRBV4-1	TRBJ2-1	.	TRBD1	CASSQDLGTGENEQFF	TGCGCCAGCAGCCAGGACCTCGGGACAGGGGAGAATGAGCAGTTCTTC
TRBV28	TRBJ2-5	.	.	CASSFRVQETQYF	TGTGCCAGCAGTTTCAGGGTTCAAGAGACCCAGTACTTC
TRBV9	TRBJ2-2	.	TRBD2	CASSVDPSGRWGITGELFF	TGTGCCAGCAGCGTAGACCCTAGCGGGAGATGGGGAATCACCGGGGAGCTGTTTTTT
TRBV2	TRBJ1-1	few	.	CASSDPAGLENTEAFF	TGTGCCAGCAGTGATCCGGCAGGGCTTGAGAACACTGAAGCTTTCTTT
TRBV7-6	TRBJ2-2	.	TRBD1	CASSLRTGEPGELFF	TGTGCCAGCAGCTTAAGGACAGGGGAACCCGGGGAGCTGTTTTTT
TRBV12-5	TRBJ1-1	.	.	CASGGDMNTEAFF	TGTGCTAGTGGCGGTGACATGAACACTGAAGCTTTCTTT
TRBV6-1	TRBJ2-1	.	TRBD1	CASSENRGRQFF	TGTGCCAGCAGTGAAAACAGGGGGCGACAGTTCTTC
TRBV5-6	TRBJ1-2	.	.	CASSFVLPARDGYTF	TGTGCTAGCAGCTTCGTTCTCCCAGCCAGGGATGGCTACACCTTC
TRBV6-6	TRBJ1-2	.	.	CASSYSTNYGYTF	TGTGCCAGCAGTTACTCTACTAACTATGGCTACACCTTC
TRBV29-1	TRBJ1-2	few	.	CSVAESAGAYGYTF	TGCAGCGTTGCCGAAAGCGCAGGGGCCTATGGCTACACCTTC